This T cell receptor (beta chain) was sequenced in a study of cytomegalovirus exposure and HLA in healthy donors. Study-wide context: Sequencing of 150 million to 200 million T cells in an earlier analysis found some 100 million unique TCR beta sequences. Early released data had about 85 million unique TCRs, all coming from HLA-typed donors.

Comment on this clone: Its target is unknown.

Trimming left V 3 bases short and J 0 bases short, with 15 bases between. The CDR3 sequence is 16 residues long. CDR1 and CDR2 (germline): SGHTA, FQGNSA. General study points: Reportedly, diagnosis of cytomegalovirus status by the classifier showed high specificity and sensitivity.

The PCR made use of 60 Vbeta and 13 Jbeta primers. Sequencing used immunoSEQ multiplex PCR; TCRdb keeps in-frame clones, though not all of them. The specimen's table records 130,000 to 150,000 clones. The sample was PBMCs. The chain employs TRBV7-2 and TRBJ2-7; possibly TRBD2 for D (5 bases). The clonotype was recovered from a woman aged 45-60 years in good health and CMV-seronegative. The DNA of the CDR3 is TGTGCCAGCAGCTTGGGTCCAAGCGGAAACTCCTACGAGCAGTACTTC. Residues: CASSLGPSGNSYEQYF.